This T cell receptor beta chain was captured in a study of T-cell memory formation after mild COVID-19. Study-level points and caveats: There was no confirmation that second-wave clones peaking on day 37 were SARS-CoV-2 specific.

A single record per CDR3 protein comes from TCRdb applying MiXCR to the 5' RACE reads. The repertoire holds around 250,000 distinct CDR3 sequences, with 15% to 20% as singletons. This clonotype was observed many times. Its antigen is as yet unknown. V was clipped by 0 bases and J by 5 bases, with 12 bases between them. CDR1 SGHRS and CDR2 YFSETQ come from the germline V gene. This CDR3 region has 15 residues. The J gene is TRBJ2-1, the V gene TRBV5-1, with unresolved D. The origin of this receptor is a man aged 18 to 30 who had mild COVID-19 (a few samples of this study predate the infection). Cell type and time point are not known. Sample: PBMCs or a T cell subset sorted from them (not recorded which). The CDR3 loop reads CASSLVHPNNNEQFF. CDR3 sequence (DNA): TGCGCCAGCAGCTTGGTGCACCCCAACAACAATGAGCAGTTCTTC.